This T cell receptor beta chain comes out of a study of stem cell transplantation in POMP-related autoinflammatory disease. Study background: Before transplant, CD4+ T cells skewed naive and CD8+ proportions were low. Study observations and caveats: In patients with PRAID, every analyzed T-cell subset tended to show lower diversity and higher clonality.

The data were produced by immunoSEQ multiplex PCR, yet TCRdb's version contains in-frame clones alone and is incomplete. This table holds roughly 32,000 clones, almost 90% found once. In the case of this clone: What it binds is unknown.

Prominent immunodeficiency with autoinflammation defined PRAID. The V gene's germline CDR1 is SGHRS and CDR2 YFSETQ. This CDR3 contains 15 residues. V was shortened by 2 bases and J by 7 bases, with 16 bases between the two germline ends. The TCR originated in a human donor with POMP-related autoinflammation and immune dysregulation (PRAID). The chain links TRBV5-1 to TRBJ2-1; TRBD2 might be the D (6 bases). The material was CD4+ T cells from PBMCs, obtained before stem cell transplantation. Here the CDR3 DNA reads TGCGCCAGCAGCTTTAATGCGGGAATCGGGAATGAGCAGTTCTTC. Translation: CASSFNAGIGNEQFF.